This section outlines one TCR beta chain sequence together with its context. The specificity of this receptor is unknown. The input lacks base qualities; no much larger clone sits a single base away. The source of the sample is a study of regulatory T cells in long-lasting Graves disease (dated by TCRdb to the early 2020s). About the investigation overall: Newly diagnosed Graves' disease patients had taken antithyroid drugs for less than 3 months. A total of around 35 samples underwent TCR sequencing: around 13 from persistent and around 20 from newly diagnosed Graves' disease patients. The study was conducted in China and was registered as a clinical trial. Peripheral blood TCR sequencing and RNA sequencing compared persistent Graves' disease patients with newly diagnosed Graves' disease patients.

Results and caveats for the whole study, not just this receptor: Compared with newly diagnosed patients, persistent Graves' disease patients had lower TCR Shannon entropy and fewer highly expanded clones, which suggests clonal expansion. More public clonotypes were shared among persistent patients (about 2,800) than among newly diagnosed patients (966). Preferential use of TRBV28, TRBJ1-2 and TRBJ2-5 was observed in persistent disease, whereas TRBV20-1 and TRBJ2-1 were favored in newly diagnosed disease. The small sample size was acknowledged by the authors as a limitation that may reduce accuracy. Peripheral blood alone was examined, since thyroid tissue, which constituted the primary lesion, could not be accessed. Sequencing and analysis were restricted to the TCR beta chain.

The CDR3 contains 15 residues, cysteine and phenylalanine counted. Only CDR3 DNA is held: 45 bases, read in frame from base 1. Trimming at the junction amounts to 0 bases on V and 5 bases on J, and the germline ends lie 14 bases apart. From the germline V gene, CDR1 is SGHRS and CDR2 is YFSETQ. Library prep was done by multiplex PCR. The reads were generated on an Illumina HiSeq 4000. CDR3 regions were amplified by Arm-PCR with iRepertoire HTBI primers to construct TCR beta libraries. Before sequencing, the PCR products underwent gel purification. In the source study's methods: Across samples, roughly 60 TRBV and 13 to 15 TRBJ segments were identified and used for gene usage analysis of CDR3 amino acid clonotypes. COPE and FqMerger were used to merge the filtered high-quality paired reads into contigs. BLAST was used to align contigs to the IMGT TRBV, TRBD and TRBJ reference genes, and CDR3 was defined following IMGT. Highly expanded clones were defined as clonotypes with a frequency above 0.1%. Repertoire diversity was measured by Shannon entropy, and V-J evenness by the Gini coefficient. A clonotype found in more than one individual was treated as public. Through fastp at Q25 and MiXCR, TCRdb rebuilt clones from the public reads, retaining in-frame beta chains. Every entry covers one CDR3 protein and lists the most common genes and DNA from its rows. TCRdb, rather than the study authors, made the V and J calls. The sample data list over 500,000 distinct CDR3 sequences, and 15% to 20% of these were observed just once. The ten largest clones take up 18% of the sample.

This sample's time point label indicates: newly diagnosed GD, antithyroid drugs for less than 3 months. For both TCR sequencing and RNA sequencing, RNA was extracted from PBMCs using TRIzol. Graves' disease was diagnosed according to American Thyroid Association guidelines. Patients for the study were recruited at an endocrinology department in Xi'an, China. Each patient gave approximately 8.8 milliliters of peripheral blood, collected in an EDTA anticoagulant tube. Ficoll Paque Plus density gradient separation was used to isolate PBMCs, and no additional T cell sorting was done. RNA quality was checked with an Agilent 2100 Bioanalyzer and agarose gel, and concentration with a NanoDrop 2000. These data are also associated with another study on T cells in Graves' hyperthyroidism and ophthalmopathy. From the second report: Stable Graves' hyperthyroidism was defined as no progression to ophthalmopathy during 18 months of follow-up. Hyperthyroidism patients were aged 18 to 65 years and newly diagnosed, with disease duration of less than 2 months. Patients with uncontrolled infections, other autoimmune diseases, pregnancy or lactation were excluded. Diagnoses were based on clinical symptoms, serum thyroxine and TRAb, thyroid ultrasound and orbital computed tomography. For the first round of RT-PCR on the TCR CDR3, the HTBI primer set was used together with the Qiagen OneStep RT-PCR kit. Most expanded thyroid clonotypes (frequency above 0.001) were also detected in blood, a finding suggesting that blood repertoires may reflect thyroid immune responses. Ophthalmopathy was separated from stable hyperthyroidism by a 13 V-J signature model, with approximately 85% sensitivity and roughly 84% specificity obtained in cross-validation and 80%/75% obtained in testing. In validation, the model predicted progression to ophthalmopathy with approximately 71% sensitivity and 72% to 85% specificity, a median of approximately 6.7 months before onset. To identify distinguishing TCR V-J signatures, a discovery cohort of around 100 patients was used, comprising 43 with Graves' ophthalmopathy and around 60 with stable Graves' hyperthyroidism. An independent validation cohort of under 20 hyperthyroidism patients and about 15 patients who later progressed to ophthalmopathy tested prospective prediction of ophthalmopathy. The approximately 90 discovery patients were randomly split 7:3 into training and test sets. The study also compared thyroid tissue and blood T-cell repertoires from over 5 Graves' hyperthyroidism patients. Following sampling, methimazole starting at 30 mg daily was given to hyperthyroidism patients, and high-dose intravenous methylprednisolone was given to ophthalmopathy patients. A second multiplex PCR round built the libraries, followed by size selection and purification. Libraries were sequenced paired-end with 100 bp reads on an Illumina HiSeq2000. SOAPnuke was used to process the raw data, removing reads that contained adapters or uncalled bases, had a mean Phred below 15, or lacked an exact match to the constant primer or identifier. COPE v1.2.5 was used to merge the high-quality paired reads, and each unique nucleotide sequence was defined as a clonotype. MiTCR v1.1 was used to align the clonotypes against IMGT TRBV, TRBD and TRBJ reference segments. Analysis was restricted to V-J combinations with a frequency above 0.0001, which covered over 98% of repertoires. A TCS score was defined as the ratio between F50 (clonal expansion) and ExV (chaos), using BLOSUM62-based TCRdist between CDR3 peptides within each V-J. Welch's t-statistics and random forest reduced roughly 530 V-J features to under 15, which were used in a naive Bayes classifier (R e1071). Sample size was not statistically predetermined, and blinding of investigators to group allocation was not performed. According to the paper, TCR Vbeta CDR3 sequencing was carried out on about 140 peripheral blood samples, which came from fewer than 50 ophthalmopathy, 80 or so hyperthyroidism and roughly 17 progressor patients.

The sequence is built from TRBV5-1 and TRBJ2-5; no D segment can be confidently identified. This receptor was identified in a young woman with Graves disease. Donor details come from another sample of the same person, matched by shared clones. This specimen was peripheral blood mononuclear cells (PBMCs), taken at new diagnosis, from a patient treated with antithyroid drugs. CDR3 loop: CASSLEAQPSETQYF. The DNA sequence follows: TGCGCCAGCAGCTTGGAAGCACAACCGTCGGAGACCCAGTACTTC.